Listed below are T cell receptor beta chains from one sample, sequenced in a study of T cells after somatic rescue of genetic block. The assay was immunoSEQ multiplex PCR, and TCRdb's table has in-frame clones only and misses some. The data contain under 8,500 clones, 75% to 90% of them singletons. Source material: peripheral blood mononuclear cells (PBMCs). The receptors originated from a boy aged 5 to 17. Both conserved end residues are part of each CDR3. Each record gives: V gene, clone size, D gene, J gene, CDR3 protein, CDR3 DNA. D genes are given only for firm matches. Clone size appears in some rows only: once, few, many, or a class for an expanded clone.

>TRBV28|-|-|TRBJ1-5
CASTGHGSNQPQHF
TGTGCCAGCACCGGTCATGGTAGCAATCAGCCCCAGCATTTT
>TRBV6-6|-|TRBD1|TRBJ2-5
CASSDAGGRETQYF
TGTGCCAGCAGTGATGCAGGGGGACGGGAGACCCAGTACTTC
>TRBV6-6|-|-|TRBJ1-4
CASSRGGVSEKLFF
TGTGCCAGCAGTAGAGGTGGGGTTAGTGAAAAACTGTTTTTT
>TRBV7-9|-|-|TRBJ2-3
CASSLALAQNTDTQYF
TGTGCCAGCAGCTTAGCCTTAGCCCAGAACACAGATACGCAGTATTTT
>TRBV28|-|-|TRBJ2-5
CASSLSRHGPRGETQYF
TGTGCCAGCAGTTTGTCCAGACACGGACCCCGAGGGGAGACCCAGTACTTC
>TRBV5-1|-|-|TRBJ1-2
CASSFEWLPYGYTF
TGCGCCAGCAGCTTTGAATGGCTGCCTTATGGCTACACCTTC
>TRBV28|-|-|TRBJ2-1
CASSIGSNRNEQFF
TGTGCCAGCAGTATCGGGAGTAACCGCAATGAGCAGTTCTTC
>TRBV4-3|-|-|TRBJ2-2
CASSQADGWAGELFF
TGCGCCAGCAGCCAAGCGGACGGGTGGGCCGGGGAGCTGTTTTTT
>TRBV6-1|-|-|TRBJ1-5
CASRPTTGFNQPQHF
TGTGCCAGCAGACCCACCACCGGATTCAATCAGCCCCAGCATTTT
>TRBV11-2|few|-|TRBJ1-1
CASSFGWGVGPEAFF
TGTGCCAGCAGCTTCGGTTGGGGGGTAGGGCCTGAAGCTTTCTTT
>TRBV9|-|-|TRBJ1-2
CASSSGPSGYGYTF
TGTGCCAGCAGCTCGGGACCCTCAGGCTATGGCTACACCTTC
>TRBV11-3|-|-|TRBJ1-1
CASSLGPGRGAFF
TGTGCCAGCAGCTTGGGGCCGGGACGCGGAGCTTTCTTT
>TRBV5-5|-|-|TRBJ1-6
CASSLAWAESSYNSPLHF
TGTGCCAGCAGCCTAGCCTGGGCGGAGAGCTCCTATAATTCACCCCTCCACTTT
>TRBV2|-|-|TRBJ1-2
CASSPPAVGGLSGYTF
TGTGCCAGCAGTCCACCAGCTGTAGGGGGGTTATCCGGCTACACCTTC
>TRBV7-2|-|-|TRBJ2-1
CASAGIVGGANEQFF
TGTGCCAGCGCCGGAATAGTGGGAGGAGCCAATGAGCAGTTCTTC
>TRBV7-8|-|-|TRBJ1-5
CASSLAMGANQPQHF
TGTGCCAGCAGCTTAGCGATGGGTGCCAATCAGCCCCAGCATTTT
>TRBV10-3|-|TRBD2|TRBJ2-1
CAISEAVAGGDNEQFF
TGTGCCATCAGTGAGGCTGTAGCGGGAGGCGACAATGAGCAGTTCTTC
>TRBV9|once|TRBD1|TRBJ1-2
CASSGSGTGDGYTF
TGTGCCAGCAGCGGGTCCGGGACAGGGGATGGCTACACCTTC
>TRBV2|large|-|TRBJ1-5
CASSVGGISNQPQHF
TGTGCCAGCAGTGTGGGAGGGATCAGCAATCAGCCCCAGCATTTT